This T cell receptor beta chain was recorded in a study of neurological immune-mediated disorders. Overall study results and limits: The authors found no clinical or MRI feature associated with the multiple sclerosis repertoire cluster. The highest TCR clonal expansion occurred in HTLV-1-associated myelopathy; multiple sclerosis fell below healthy controls.

With 10-nucleotide random UMIs included, cDNA was synthesized by 5'RACE. One entry per CDR3 protein, called by TCRdb with MiXCR from the 5' RACE reads. The sample lists 40,000 or so distinct CDR3 sequences, about 2.5% seen once, with roughly 12% in the top ten. The V gene lost 4 bases and the J gene lost 4 bases, with 15 bases spanning the gap. Germline-derived CDR1 and CDR2 are SGHRS and YFSETQ. This CDR3 contains 15 residues. This clonotype showed up many times. Its specificity is not known. This chain joins TRBV5-1 and TRBJ1-5, with D maybe TRBD1 (6 bases). The receptor was derived from a man younger than 40 with multiple sclerosis. Source material: PBMCs. CDR3 sequence reads: CASSTRTDLNQPQHF. DNA of the CDR3: TGCGCCAGCAGCACCCGGACAGACCTGAATCAGCCCCAGCATTTT.